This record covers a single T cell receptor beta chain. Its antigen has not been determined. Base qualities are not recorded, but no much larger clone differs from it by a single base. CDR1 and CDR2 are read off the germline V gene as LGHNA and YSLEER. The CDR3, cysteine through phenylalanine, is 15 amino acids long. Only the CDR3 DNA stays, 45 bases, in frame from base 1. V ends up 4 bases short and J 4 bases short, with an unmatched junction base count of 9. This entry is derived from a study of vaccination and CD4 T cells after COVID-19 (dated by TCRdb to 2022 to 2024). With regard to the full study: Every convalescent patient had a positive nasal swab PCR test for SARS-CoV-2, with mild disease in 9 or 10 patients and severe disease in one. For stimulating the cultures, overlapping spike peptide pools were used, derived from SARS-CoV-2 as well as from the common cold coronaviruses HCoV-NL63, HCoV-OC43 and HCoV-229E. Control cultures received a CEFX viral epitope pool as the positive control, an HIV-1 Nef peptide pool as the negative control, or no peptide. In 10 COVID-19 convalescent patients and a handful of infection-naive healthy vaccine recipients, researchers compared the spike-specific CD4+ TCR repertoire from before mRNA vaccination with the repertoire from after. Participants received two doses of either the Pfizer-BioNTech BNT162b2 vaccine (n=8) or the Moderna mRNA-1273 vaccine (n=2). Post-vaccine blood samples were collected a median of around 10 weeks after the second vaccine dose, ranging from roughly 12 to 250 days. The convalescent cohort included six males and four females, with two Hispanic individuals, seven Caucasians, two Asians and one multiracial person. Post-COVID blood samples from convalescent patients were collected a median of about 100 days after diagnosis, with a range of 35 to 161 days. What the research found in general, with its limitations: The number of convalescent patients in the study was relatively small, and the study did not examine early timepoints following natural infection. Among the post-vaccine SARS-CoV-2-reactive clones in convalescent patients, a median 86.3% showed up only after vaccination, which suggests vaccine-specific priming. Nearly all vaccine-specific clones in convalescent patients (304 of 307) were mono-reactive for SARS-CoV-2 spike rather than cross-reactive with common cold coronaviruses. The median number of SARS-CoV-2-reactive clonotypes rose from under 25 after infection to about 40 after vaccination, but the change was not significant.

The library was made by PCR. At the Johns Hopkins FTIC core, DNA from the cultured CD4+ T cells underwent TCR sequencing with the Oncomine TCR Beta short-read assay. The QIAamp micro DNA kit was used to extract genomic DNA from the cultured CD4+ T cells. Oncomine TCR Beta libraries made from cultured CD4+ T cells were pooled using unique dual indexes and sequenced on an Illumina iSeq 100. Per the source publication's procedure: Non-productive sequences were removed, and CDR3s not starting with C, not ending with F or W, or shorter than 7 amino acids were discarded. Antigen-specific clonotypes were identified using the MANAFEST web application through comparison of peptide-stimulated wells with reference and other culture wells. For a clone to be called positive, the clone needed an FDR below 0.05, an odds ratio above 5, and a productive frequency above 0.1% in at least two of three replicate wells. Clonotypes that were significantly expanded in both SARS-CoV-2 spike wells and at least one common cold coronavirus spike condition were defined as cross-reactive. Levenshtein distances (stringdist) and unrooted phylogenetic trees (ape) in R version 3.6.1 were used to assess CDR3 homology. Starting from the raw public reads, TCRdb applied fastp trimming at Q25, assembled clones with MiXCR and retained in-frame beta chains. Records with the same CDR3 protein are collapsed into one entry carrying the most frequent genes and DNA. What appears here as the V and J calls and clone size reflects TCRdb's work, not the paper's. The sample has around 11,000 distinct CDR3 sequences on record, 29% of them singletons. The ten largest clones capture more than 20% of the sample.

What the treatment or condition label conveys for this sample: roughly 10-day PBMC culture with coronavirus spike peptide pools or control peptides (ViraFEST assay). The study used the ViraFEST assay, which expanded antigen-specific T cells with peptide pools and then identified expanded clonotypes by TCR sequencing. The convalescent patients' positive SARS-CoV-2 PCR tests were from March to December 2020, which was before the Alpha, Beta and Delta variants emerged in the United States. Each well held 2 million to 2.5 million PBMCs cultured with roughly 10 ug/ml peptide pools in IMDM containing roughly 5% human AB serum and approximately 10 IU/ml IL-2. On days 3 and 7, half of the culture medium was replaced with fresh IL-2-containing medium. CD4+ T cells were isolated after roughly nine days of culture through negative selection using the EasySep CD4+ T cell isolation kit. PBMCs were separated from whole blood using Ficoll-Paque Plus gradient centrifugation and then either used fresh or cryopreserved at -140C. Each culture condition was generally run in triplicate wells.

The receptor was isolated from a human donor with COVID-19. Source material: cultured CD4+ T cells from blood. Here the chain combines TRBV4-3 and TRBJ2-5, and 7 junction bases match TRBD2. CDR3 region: CASSLGGTAPETQYF. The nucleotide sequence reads TGCGCCAGCAGCCTCGGGGGGACCGCTCCAGAGACCCAGTACTTC.